Below are 13 T cell receptor beta chains sequenced from a single sample in a study of blood T cells in healthy people across ages. Together with a sample-barcoded 5' primer, a J-beta primer mix was included in a second PCR lasting 7 to 11 cycles. TCRdb re-analysed the 5' RACE reads in MiXCR, keeping a single row per CDR3 protein. The data show fewer than 2,000,000 distinct CDR3 sequences, with about 39% seen just once and 23% held by the top ten. Sequenced sample: blood. These receptors were taken from a human donor in good health.

A single count supports this clonotype. The chain combines TRBV5-5 with TRBJ2-1, with 13 bases lining up with TRBD2. This CDR3 region has 13 residues. In germline, CDR1 is SGHKS, CDR2 YYEKEE (reference sequence). Losses at the gene ends were 3 bases for V and 12 bases for J; bases not matched to a gene: 3. The CDR3 bases are TGTGCCAGCAGCTGGACTAGCGGGGGCCCGCAGTTCTTC. Encoded protein: CASSWTSGGPQFF.

The chain uses TRBV27 and TRBJ1-1; possible D gene TRBD1, 5 bases. Germline loops: CDR1 MNHEY, CDR2 SMNVEV (reference sequence). The CDR3 has 16 residues. V lost 5 bases to trimming and J lost 2 bases, with 18 bases between them. The CDR3 nucleotides are TGTGCCAGCAGTCCGATGCAGACGGGACGAAACACTGAAGCTTTCTTT. Amino acid sequence: CASSPMQTGRNTEAFF.

The V and J genes are TRBV5-1 and TRBJ2-5, with 8 bases lining up with TRBD2. Per germline, CDR1 SGHRS and CDR2 YFSETQ. After removal of 7 bases from V and 2 bases from J, the junction contained 10 bases not matched to a gene. The CDR3 runs 15 residues. The CDR3 DNA reads as TGCGCCAGCCAAAACCCGGGGGGGGGACAAGAGACCCAGTACTTC. It codes for CASQNPGGGQETQYF.

The table lists this clonotype with a few counts. This chain links TRBV5-1 with TRBJ2-1, with D possibly TRBD2 on 6 matching bases. The CDR3 length is 16 residues. The V gene lost 0 bases and the J gene lost 3 bases, with 13 bases spanning the gap. Germline assignment: CDR1 SGHRS and CDR2 YFSETQ. CDR3 bases: TGCGCCAGCAGCTTGGAGGGACTTGGCGTCTACAATGAGCAGTTCTTC. It encodes CASSLEGLGVYNEQFF.

The CDR3 bases are TGTGCCAGCGGGCCGGGGCTCTATGGCTACACCTTC. It encodes CASGPGLYGYTF. This chain connects TRBV5-6 to TRBJ1-2, with D maybe TRBD1 (5 bases). The CDR3 sequence is 12 residues long. With 7 bases removed from V and 4 bases from J, the gap between germline ends came to 11 bases. Germline CDR1 is SGHDT and CDR2 is YYEEEE.

The chain joins TRBV6-4 to TRBJ2-1; TRBD1 is a possible D gene (6 bases). The V gene's germline CDR1 is MRHNA and CDR2 SNTAGT. V was pared by 5 bases and J by 0 bases, with 17 bases between. The CDR3 has 17 residues. The CDR3 loop reads CASSKRTAFSSYNEQFF. The CDR3 nucleotides are TGTGCCAGCAGTAAAAGGACAGCTTTTAGCTCCTACAATGAGCAGTTCTTC.

This clonotype was seen a handful of times. The rearrangement links TRBV11-1 to TRBJ2-1; unclear D gene. This CDR3 contains 11 residues. The V end was cut by 6 bases, the J end by 8 bases, with 8 bases between. Germline CDR1 is SGHAT and CDR2 is FQDESV (reference sequence). This chain's CDR3 is CASSRAYEQFF. The CDR3 nucleotides read TGTGCCAGCAGTCGGGCCTATGAGCAGTTCTTC. The complete variable domain, with remaining parts taken from reference TRBV11-1 and TRBJ2-1, reads EAEVAQSPRYKITEKSQAVAFWCDPISGHATLYWYRQILGQGPELLVQFQDESVVDDSQLPKDRFSAERLKGVDSTLKIQPAELGDSAMYLCASSRAYEQFFGPGTRLTVL.

This clonotype has a single count. This chain uses TRBV4-3 with TRBJ2-1; D tentatively reads TRBD1 or TRBD2 (5 bases each). V lost 8 bases, J lost 7 bases, and 18 bases lay in between. Germline V gives CDR1 LGHNA, CDR2 YSLEER. This CDR3 is 14 amino acids long. The CDR3, as DNA: TGCGCCAGCGGGGCCCCCGGGGCAGGAAATGAGCAGTTCTTC. Amino acid sequence: CASGAPGAGNEQFF.

CDR3 residues: CASSFTREGTEAFF. The CDR3 nucleotides read TGTGCCAGCAGCTTTACCAGGGAGGGCACTGAAGCTTTCTTT. The chain recombines TRBV13 with TRBJ1-1; D might be TRBD1 (5 bases). This CDR3 has 14 residues. V dropped 3 bases and J dropped 4 bases, with 12 bases sitting between them. CDR1 PRHDT and CDR2 FYEKMQ come from the germline V gene (reference sequence).

This clonotype turned up a few times. The J gene is TRBJ1-1, the V gene TRBV4-2; D not certain. This CDR3 contains 14 residues. Germline V gene data show CDR1 as LGHNA and CDR2 as YNFKEQ. V lost 0 bases and J 3 bases, leaving 8 bases between the germline ends. The DNA of the CDR3 is TGTGCCAGCAGCCAAGAAGGAAGGGACACTGAAGCTTTCTTT. This codes for CASSQEGRDTEAFF.

As to this clonotype: Sequence at one end of the junction differs from germline and may be a read error. The chain recombines TRBV20-1 with TRBJ2-4; the D gene is possibly TRBD2 (7 bases). This CDR3 spans 15 amino acids. Germline assignment: CDR1 DFQATT and CDR2 SNEGSKA (reference sequence). The CDR3 reads CSASGSGGRINIPYF. The CDR3 DNA is TGCAGTGCTAGTGGTTCGGGGGGCCGGATAAACATTCCGTACTTC.

This rearrangement joins TRBV12-3 or TRBV12-4 to TRBJ1-2, with TRBD1 as a possible D gene (5 bases). The CDR3 is 14 residues long. The germline V and J ends were trimmed by 6 bases and 11 bases, with 22 bases remaining between them. The CDR3 region has the DNA TGTGCCAGCAGACCGACGTGGGGGAGCGGTGGTTACACCTTC. The encoded protein is CASRPTWGSGGYTF.

This sequence joins TRBV19 and TRBJ1-5; D gene unclear. The CDR3 consists of 14 residues. V dropped 5 bases and J dropped 4 bases, with 12 bases sitting between them. CDR1 LNHDA and CDR2 SQIVND come from the germline V gene (reference sequence). DNA for the CDR3: TGTGCCAGTAGTCGGACCTCCAGGAATCAGCCCCAGCATTTT. It specifies CASSRTSRNQPQHF.